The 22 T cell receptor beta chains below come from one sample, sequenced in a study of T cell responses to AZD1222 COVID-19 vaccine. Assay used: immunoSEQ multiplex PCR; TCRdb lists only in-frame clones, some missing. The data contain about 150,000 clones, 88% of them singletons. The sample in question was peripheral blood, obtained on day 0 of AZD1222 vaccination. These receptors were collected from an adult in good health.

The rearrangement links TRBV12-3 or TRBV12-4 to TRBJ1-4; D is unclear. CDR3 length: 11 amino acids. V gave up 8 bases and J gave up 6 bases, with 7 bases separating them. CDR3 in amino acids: CASASYEKLFF. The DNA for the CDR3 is TGTGCCAGCGCATCCTATGAAAAACTGTTTTTT.

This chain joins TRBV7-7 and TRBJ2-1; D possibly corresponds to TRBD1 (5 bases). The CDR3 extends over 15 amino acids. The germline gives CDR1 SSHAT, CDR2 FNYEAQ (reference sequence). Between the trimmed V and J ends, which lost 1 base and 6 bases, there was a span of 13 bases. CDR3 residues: CASSLGRGPANEQFF. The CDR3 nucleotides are TGTGCCAGCAGCTTAGGTAGGGGCCCGGCCAATGAGCAGTTCTTC.

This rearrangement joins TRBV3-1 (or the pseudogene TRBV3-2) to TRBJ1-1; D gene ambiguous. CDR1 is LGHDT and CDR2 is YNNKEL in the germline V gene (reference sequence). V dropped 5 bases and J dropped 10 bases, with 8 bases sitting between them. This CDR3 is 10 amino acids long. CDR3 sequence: CASSGERAFF. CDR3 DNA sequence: TGTGCCAGCAGCGGAGAAAGAGCTTTCTTT.

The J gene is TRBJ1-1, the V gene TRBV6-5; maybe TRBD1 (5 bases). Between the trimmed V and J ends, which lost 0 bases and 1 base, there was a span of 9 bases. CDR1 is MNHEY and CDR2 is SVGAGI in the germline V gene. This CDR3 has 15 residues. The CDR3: CASSYSGQGNTEAFF. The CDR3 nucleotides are TGTGCCAGCAGTTACTCGGGGCAGGGGAACACTGAAGCTTTCTTT.

The CDR3 reads CASTPDSLAVQPQHF. The DNA of the CDR3 is TGTGCCAGCACTCCCGACAGCCTTGCTGTTCAGCCCCAGCATTTT. This sequence joins TRBV6-5 and TRBJ1-5, with D possibly TRBD1 on 5 matching bases. Trimming took 7 bases from V and 6 from J, leaving 19 bases between them. Per germline, CDR1 MNHEY and CDR2 SVGAGI. CDR3 length: 15 residues.

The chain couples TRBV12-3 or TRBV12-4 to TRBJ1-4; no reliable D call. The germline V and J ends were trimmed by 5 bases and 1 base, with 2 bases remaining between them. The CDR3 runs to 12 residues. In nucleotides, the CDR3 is TGTGCCAGCAGTCGAACTAATGAAAAACTGTTTTTT. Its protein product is CASSRTNEKLFF.

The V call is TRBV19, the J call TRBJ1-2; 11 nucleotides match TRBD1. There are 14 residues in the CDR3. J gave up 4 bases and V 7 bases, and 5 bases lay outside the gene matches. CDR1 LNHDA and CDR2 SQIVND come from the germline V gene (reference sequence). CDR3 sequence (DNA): TGTGCCAGTACAGGACAGGGGGCGATCTATGGCTACACCTTC. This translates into CASTGQGAIYGYTF. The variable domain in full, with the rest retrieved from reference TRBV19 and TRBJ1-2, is DGGITQSPKYLFRKEGQNVTLSCEQNLNHDAMYWYRQDPGQGLRLIYYSQIVNDFQKGDIAEGYSVSREKKESFPLTVTSAQKNPTAFYLCASTGQGAIYGYTFGSGTRLTVV.

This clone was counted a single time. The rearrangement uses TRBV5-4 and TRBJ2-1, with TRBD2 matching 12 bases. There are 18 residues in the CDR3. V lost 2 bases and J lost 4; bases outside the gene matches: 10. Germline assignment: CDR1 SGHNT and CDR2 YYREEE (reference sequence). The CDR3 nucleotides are TGTGCCAGCAGCTTTCGTCTAGCGGGGGGGCCGGGTTACAATGAGCAGTTCTTC. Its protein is CASSFRLAGGPGYNEQFF.

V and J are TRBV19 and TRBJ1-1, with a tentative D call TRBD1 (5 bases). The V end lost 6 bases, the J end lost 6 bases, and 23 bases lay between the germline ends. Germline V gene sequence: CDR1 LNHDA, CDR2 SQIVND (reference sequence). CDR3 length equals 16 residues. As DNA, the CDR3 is TGTGCCAGTAGGACCATCCTCGACAGTCTTAGATCTGAAGCTTTCTTT. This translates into CASRTILDSLRSEAFF.

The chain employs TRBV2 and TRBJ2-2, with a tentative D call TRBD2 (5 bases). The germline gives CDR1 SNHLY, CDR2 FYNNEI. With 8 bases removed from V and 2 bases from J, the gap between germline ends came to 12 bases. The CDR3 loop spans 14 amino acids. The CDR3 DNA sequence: TGTGCCAGCCTGGGTAGCGTCAACACCGGGGAGCTGTTTTTT. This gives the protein CASLGSVNTGELFF.

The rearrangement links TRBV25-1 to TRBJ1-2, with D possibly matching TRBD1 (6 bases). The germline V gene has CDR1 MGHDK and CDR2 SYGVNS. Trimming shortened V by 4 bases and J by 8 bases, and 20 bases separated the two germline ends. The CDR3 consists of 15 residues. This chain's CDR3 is CASSGLPGLGGGYTF. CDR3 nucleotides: TGTGCCAGCAGTGGGTTGCCGGGACTCGGGGGCGGCTACACCTTC.

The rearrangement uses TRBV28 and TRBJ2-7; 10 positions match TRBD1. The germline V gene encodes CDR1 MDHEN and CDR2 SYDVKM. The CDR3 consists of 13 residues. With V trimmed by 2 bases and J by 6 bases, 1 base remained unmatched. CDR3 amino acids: CASSLGQGGEQYF. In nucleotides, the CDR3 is TGTGCCAGCAGTTTAGGACAGGGGGGCGAGCAGTACTTC.

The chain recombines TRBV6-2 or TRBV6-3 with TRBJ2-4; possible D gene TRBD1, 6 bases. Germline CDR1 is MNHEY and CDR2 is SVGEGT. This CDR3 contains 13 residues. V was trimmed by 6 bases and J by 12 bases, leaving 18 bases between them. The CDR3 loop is CASSQLQGNRQYF. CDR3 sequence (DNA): TGTGCCAGCAGCCAACTACAGGGTAACCGTCAGTACTTC.

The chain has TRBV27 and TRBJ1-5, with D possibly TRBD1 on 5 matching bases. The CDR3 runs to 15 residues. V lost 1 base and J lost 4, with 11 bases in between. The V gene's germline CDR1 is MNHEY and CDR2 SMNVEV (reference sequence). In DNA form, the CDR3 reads TGTGCCAGCAGTTTATTCGGGGGAGCGAATCAGCCCCAGCATTTT. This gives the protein CASSLFGGANQPQHF.

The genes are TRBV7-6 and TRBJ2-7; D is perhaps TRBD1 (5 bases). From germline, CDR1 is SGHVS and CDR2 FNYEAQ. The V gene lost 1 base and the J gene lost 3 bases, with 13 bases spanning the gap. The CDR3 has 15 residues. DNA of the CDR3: TGTGCCAGCAGCTTAGGTCAGGGTTGGCGCTACGAGCAGTACTTC. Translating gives CASSLGQGWRYEQYF.

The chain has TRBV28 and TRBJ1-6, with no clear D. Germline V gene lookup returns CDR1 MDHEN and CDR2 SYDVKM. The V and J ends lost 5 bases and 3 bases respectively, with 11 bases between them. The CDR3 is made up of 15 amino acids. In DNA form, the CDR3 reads TGTGCCAGCAGTGGCTTCAGAGACTATAATTCACCCCTCCACTTT. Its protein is CASSGFRDYNSPLHF.

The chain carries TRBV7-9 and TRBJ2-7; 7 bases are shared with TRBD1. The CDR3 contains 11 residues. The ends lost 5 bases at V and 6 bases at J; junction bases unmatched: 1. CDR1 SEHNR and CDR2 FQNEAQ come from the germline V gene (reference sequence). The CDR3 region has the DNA TGTGCCAGCAGCACAGGGGTCGAGCAGTACTTC. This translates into CASSTGVEQYF.

CDR3 sequence (DNA): TGTGCCAGCAGTCGAAAGCCGCGGGACACTGAAGCTTTCTTT. Translated: CASSRKPRDTEAFF. The chain carries TRBV7-2 and TRBJ1-1; no firm D call. Germline CDR1 and CDR2: SGHTA and FQGNSA. This CDR3 contains 14 residues. The germline V and J ends were trimmed by 6 bases and 3 bases, with 14 bases remaining between them.

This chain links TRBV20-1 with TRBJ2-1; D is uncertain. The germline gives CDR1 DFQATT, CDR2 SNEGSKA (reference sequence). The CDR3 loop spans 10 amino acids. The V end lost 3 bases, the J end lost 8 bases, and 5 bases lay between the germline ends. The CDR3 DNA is TGCAGTGCTAGTGATTATGAGCAGTTCTTC. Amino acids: CSASDYEQFF.

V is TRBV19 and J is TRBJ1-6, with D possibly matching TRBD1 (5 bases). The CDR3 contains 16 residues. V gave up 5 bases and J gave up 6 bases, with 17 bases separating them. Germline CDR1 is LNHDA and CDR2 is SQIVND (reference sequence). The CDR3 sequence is CASSGTGTVGNSPLHF. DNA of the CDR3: TGTGCCAGTAGTGGAACCGGGACGGTGGGTAATTCACCCCTCCACTTT.

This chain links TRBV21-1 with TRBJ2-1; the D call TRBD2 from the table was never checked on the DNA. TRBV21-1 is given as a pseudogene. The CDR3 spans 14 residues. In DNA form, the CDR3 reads TGTGCCAGCAGCAAAGAAGGGAGACACAATGAGCAGTTCTTC. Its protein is CASSKEGRHNEQFF.

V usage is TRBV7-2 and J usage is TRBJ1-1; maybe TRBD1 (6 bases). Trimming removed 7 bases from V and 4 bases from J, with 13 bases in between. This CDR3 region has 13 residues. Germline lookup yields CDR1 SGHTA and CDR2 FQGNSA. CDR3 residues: CASKPGGLTEAFF. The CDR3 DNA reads TGTGCCAGCAAACCTGGGGGGCTCACTGAAGCTTTCTTT.